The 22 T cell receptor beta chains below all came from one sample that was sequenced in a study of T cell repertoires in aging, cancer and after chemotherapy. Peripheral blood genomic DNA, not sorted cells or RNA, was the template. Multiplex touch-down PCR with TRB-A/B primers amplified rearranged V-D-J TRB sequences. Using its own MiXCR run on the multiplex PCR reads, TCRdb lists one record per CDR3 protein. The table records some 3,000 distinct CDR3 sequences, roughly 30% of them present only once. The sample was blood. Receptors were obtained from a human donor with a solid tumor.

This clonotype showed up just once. In DNA form, the CDR3 reads TGTGCCAGCAACAATCCATGGACAGTGGGCCTCGAGCAGTACTTC. The encoded protein is CASNNPWTVGLEQYF. The chain uses TRBV28 and TRBJ2-7; possible D gene TRBD1, 6 bases. The CDR3 is 15 residues long. Germline V lookup: CDR1 MDHEN, CDR2 SYDVKM. Trimming took 7 bases from V and 6 from J, leaving 22 bases between them.

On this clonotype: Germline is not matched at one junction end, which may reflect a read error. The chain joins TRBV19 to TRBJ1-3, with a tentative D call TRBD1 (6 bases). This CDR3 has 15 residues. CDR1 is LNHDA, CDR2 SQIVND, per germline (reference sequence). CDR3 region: CASSSTGLSGNTIYF. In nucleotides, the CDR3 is TGTGCCAGCAGTAGCACAGGGCTCTCTGGAAACACCATATATTTT.

The CDR3 spells CSARGTSGDTEAFF. The CDR3 DNA reads as TGCAGTGCTAGGGGGACGAGTGGGGACACTGAAGCTTTCTTT. The chain has TRBV20-1 and TRBJ1-1; D possibly corresponds to TRBD1 (5 bases). CDR3 length equals 14 residues. Germline lookup yields CDR1 DFQATT and CDR2 SNEGSKA (reference sequence). Trimming stripped 3 bases from V and 3 bases from J, with 14 bases between.

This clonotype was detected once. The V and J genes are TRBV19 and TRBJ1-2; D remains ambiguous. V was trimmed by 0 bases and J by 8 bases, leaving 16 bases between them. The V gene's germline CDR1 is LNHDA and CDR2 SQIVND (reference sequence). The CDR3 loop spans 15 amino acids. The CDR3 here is CASSIDTGPLVGYTF. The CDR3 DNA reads TGTGCCAGTAGTATAGACACCGGCCCCCTGGTAGGCTACACCTTC.

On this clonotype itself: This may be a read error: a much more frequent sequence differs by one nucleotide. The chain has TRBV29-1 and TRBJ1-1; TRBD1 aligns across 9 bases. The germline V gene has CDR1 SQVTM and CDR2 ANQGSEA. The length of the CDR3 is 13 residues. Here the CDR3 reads CSVDDRGWTETFF. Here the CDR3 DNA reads TGCAGCGTTGATGACAGGGGGTGGACTGAAACTTTCTTT.

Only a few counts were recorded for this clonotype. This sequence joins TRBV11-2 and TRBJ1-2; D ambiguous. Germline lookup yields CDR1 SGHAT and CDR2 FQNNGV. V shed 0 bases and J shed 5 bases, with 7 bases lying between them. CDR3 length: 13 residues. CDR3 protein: CASSLEDPYGYTF. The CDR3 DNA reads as TGTGCCAGCAGCTTAGAAGACCCTTATGGCTACACCTTC.

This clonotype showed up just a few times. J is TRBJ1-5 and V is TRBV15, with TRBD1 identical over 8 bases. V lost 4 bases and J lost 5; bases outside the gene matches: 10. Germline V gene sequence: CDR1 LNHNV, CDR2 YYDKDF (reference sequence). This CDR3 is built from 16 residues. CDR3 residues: CATSKRGQGTDQPQHF. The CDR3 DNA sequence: TGTGCCACCAGCAAACGAGGACAGGGCACTGATCAGCCCCAGCATTTT.

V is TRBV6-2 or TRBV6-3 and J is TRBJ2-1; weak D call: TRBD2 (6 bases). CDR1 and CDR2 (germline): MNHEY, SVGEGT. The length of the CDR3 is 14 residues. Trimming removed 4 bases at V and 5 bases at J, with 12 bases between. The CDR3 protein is CASSWGGMNNEQFF. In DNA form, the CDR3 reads TGTGCCAGCAGTTGGGGCGGGATGAACAATGAGCAGTTCTTC.

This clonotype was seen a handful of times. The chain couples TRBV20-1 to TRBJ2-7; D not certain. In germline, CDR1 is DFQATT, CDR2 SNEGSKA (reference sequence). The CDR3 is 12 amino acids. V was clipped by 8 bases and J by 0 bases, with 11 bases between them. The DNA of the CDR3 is TGCAGTCCTCTTTCTAGCTCCTACGAGCAGTACTTC. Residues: CSPLSSSYEQYF.

CDR3 in amino acids: CASSPGNTDTQYF. The CDR3 DNA is TGCGCCAGCAGCCCAGGGAACACAGATACGCAGTATTTT. The gene calls are TRBV5-1 and TRBJ2-3, with D possibly being TRBD1 (5 bases). In germline, CDR1 is SGHRS, CDR2 YFSETQ. Between the trimmed V and J ends, which lost 4 bases and 2 bases, there was a span of 8 bases. The CDR3 spans 13 residues.

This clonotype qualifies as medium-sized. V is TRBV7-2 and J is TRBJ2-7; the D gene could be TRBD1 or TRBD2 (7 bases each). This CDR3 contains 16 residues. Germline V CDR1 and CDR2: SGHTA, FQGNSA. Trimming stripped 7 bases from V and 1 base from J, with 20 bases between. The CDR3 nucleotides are TGTGCCAGCAAACTAGCAGGGGGGGGCCGTTCCTACGAGCAGTACTTC. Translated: CASKLAGGGRSYEQYF.

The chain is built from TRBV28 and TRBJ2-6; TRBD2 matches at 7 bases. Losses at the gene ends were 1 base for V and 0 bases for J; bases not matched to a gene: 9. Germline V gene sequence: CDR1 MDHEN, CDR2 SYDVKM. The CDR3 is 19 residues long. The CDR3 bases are TGTGCCAGCAGTTTATCATCGCTCGGGGGGTTCTCTGGGGCCAACGTCCTGACTTTC. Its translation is CASSLSSLGGFSGANVLTF. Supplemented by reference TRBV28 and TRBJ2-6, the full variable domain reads DVKVTQSSRYLVKRTGEKVFLECVQDMDHENMFWYRQDPGLGLRLIYFSYDVKMKEKGDIPEGYSVSREKKERFSLILESASTNQTSMYLCASSLSSLGGFSGANVLTFGAGSRLTVL.

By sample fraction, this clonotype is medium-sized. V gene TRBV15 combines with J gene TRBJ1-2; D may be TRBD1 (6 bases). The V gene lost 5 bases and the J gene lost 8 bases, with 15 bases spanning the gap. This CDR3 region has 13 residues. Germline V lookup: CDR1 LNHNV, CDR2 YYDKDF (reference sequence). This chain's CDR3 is CATSLEGGYGYTF. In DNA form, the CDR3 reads TGTGCCACCAGCCTAGAAGGGGGGTACGGCTACACCTTC.

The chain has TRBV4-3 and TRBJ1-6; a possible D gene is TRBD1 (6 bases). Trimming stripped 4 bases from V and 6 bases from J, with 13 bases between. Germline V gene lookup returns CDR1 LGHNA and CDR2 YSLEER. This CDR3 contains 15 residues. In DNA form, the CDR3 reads TGCGCCAGCAGCCGGAGGGACACCCCTAATTCACCCCTCCACTTT. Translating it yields CASSRRDTPNSPLHF.

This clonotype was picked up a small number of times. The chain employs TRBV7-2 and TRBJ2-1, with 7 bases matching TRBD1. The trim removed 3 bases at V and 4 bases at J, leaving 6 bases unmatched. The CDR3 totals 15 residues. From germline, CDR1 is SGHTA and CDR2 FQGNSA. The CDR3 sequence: CASSFAQGKYNEQFF. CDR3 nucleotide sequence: TGTGCCAGCAGCTTCGCACAGGGGAAATACAATGAGCAGTTCTTC.

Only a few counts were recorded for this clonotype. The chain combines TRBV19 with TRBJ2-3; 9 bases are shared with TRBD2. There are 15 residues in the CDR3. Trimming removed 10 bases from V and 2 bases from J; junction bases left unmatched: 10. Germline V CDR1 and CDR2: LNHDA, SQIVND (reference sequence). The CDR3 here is CATRRAGGDTDTQYF. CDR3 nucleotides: TGTGCCACCCGACGGGCGGGAGGGGACACAGATACGCAGTATTTT.

The CDR3 protein is CASSYSGPQYF. CDR3 nucleotide sequence: TGTGCCAGCAGTTACTCCGGGCCGCAGTATTTT. The chain is built from TRBV6-2 or TRBV6-3 and TRBJ2-3; D unclear. Germline CDR1 reads MNHEY; CDR2 reads SVGEGT. This CDR3 has 11 amino acids. Deletions cut 0 bases from V and 10 bases from J, with 5 bases between.

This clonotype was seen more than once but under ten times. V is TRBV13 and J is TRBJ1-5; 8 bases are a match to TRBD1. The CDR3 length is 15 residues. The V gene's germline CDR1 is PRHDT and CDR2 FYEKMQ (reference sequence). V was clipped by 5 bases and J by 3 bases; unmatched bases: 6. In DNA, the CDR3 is TGTGCCAGCAGCAAAGGACAGGGAATCAATCAGCCCCAGCATTTT. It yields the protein CASSKGQGINQPQHF.

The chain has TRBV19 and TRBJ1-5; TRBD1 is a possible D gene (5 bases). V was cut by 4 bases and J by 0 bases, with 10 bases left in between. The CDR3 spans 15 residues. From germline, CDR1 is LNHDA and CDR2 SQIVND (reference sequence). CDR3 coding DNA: TGTGCCAGTAGTAGTGGGACGGCTAGCAATCAGCCCCAGCATTTT. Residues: CASSSGTASNQPQHF.

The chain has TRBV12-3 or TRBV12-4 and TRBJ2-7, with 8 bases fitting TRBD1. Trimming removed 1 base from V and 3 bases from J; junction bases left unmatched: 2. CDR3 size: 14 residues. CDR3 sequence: CASSLGTGIYEQYF. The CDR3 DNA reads TGTGCCAGCAGTTTAGGGACAGGGATCTACGAGCAGTACTTC.

CDR3 protein: CASSYAWGAPGEQFF. In DNA, the CDR3 is TGTGCCAGCAGTTACGCGTGGGGGGCCCCGGGGGAGCAGTTCTTC. V gene TRBV6-5 combines with J gene TRBJ2-1; either TRBD1 or TRBD2 may supply D (6 bases each). Trimming stripped 2 bases from V and 10 bases from J, with 18 bases between. CDR3 length: 15 amino acids. CDR1 is MNHEY and CDR2 is SVGAGI in the germline V gene.

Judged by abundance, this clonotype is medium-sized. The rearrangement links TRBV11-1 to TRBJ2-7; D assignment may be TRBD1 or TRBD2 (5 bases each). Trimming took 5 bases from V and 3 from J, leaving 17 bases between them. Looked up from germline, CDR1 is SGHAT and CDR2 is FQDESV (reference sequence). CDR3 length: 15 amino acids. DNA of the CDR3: TGTGCCAGCAGCGATGGCGCGAGGGGTCACTACGAGCAGTACTTC. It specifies CASSDGARGHYEQYF.